This T cell receptor (beta chain) came from a study of blood T cell repertoires in COVID-19 (dated by TCRdb to between 2020 and 2021). Notes on the research overall: The collaborator samples originated in the United States, Italy and Spain and spanned the acute and convalescent phases of COVID-19. HLA class I and class II types, where available, came from metadata supplied by the sample provider rather than from assay-based typing. Samples were obtained from the ongoing ImmuneRACE study (first 160 participants) and from 1,200 or so subjects provided by 6 global collaborators. The repertoires were made available in a free public database intended to serve as a resource for research on the immune response to SARS-CoV-2. The sample metadata nearly always contained a de-identified subject ID, COVID-19 status, age in years and sex. The prospective study material was composed of cDNA or gDNA derived from T cells, B-cell-depleted T cells, or PBMCs. Subjects who had been exposed to COVID-19, were actively infected with it, or had recovered from it provided the deeply sampled blood TCRbeta repertoires that made up the dataset. Study-wide findings and limitations: How much clinical and demographic metadata was included differed by source and by participant, and the metadata was provided uncurated.

The immunoSEQ Assay, a bias-controlled multiplex PCR, was used to amplify TCRbeta CDR3 regions from genomic DNA. Under the source paper's analysis protocol: Within the assay, amplification of reference gene primers was used to estimate how many nucleated cells each sample contained. To quantify the absolute abundance of each unique TCRbeta CDR3 rearrangement, sequence reads were collapsed and filtered. Productive Simpson clonality was computed per sample as the square root of Simpson's diversity index over productive rearrangements. TCRdb's version of the immuneACCESS table is confined to in-frame rearrangements and falls short of the full clone set. An unresolved V gene accounts for under half of the shortfall where checked; the remainder is of unknown origin. V and J calls plus clone size are reproduced from that table; the DNA served to infer D and trimming. In this sample the table shows around 120,000 clones, around 64% of which occur a single time. 0.86% of the sample goes to the ten largest clones.

Collaborating institutions collected whole blood in K2EDTA tubes following their own protocols. For TCRbeta analysis, collaborator samples were shipped as frozen whole blood, as isolated PBMCs, or as DNA extracted from either sample type. The germline V gene (reference sequence) specifies LGHDT as CDR1 and YNNKEL as CDR2. From its cysteine to its phenylalanine, the CDR3 spans 18 amino acids. Only CDR3 DNA remains: 54 bases, in frame from the first base. V is trimmed back by 1 base and J by 3 bases, and the junction contains 11 bases that no gene match accounts for. A remark on this clone: The specificity of this receptor is unknown. Base qualities were left out, and no much larger clone turns up one base away.

Source material: peripheral blood. The chain is encoded by TRBV3-1 (or the pseudogene TRBV3-2) joined to TRBJ2-5, with 10 bases matching TRBD1. This TCR came from a human donor with acute or convalescent COVID-19. The donor label of this sample is uncertain. This receptor has the CDR3 CASSQAPDPGQGEETQYF. In nucleotide form, the sequence is TGTGCCAGCAGCCAAGCACCCGACCCCGGACAGGGGGAAGAGACCCAGTACTTC.